This T cell receptor (beta chain) was captured in a study of OX40 agonist ivuxolimab in advanced cancers. As for the study more broadly: Ivuxolimab was an agonistic, fully human IgG2 monoclonal antibody directed against OX40 (CD134), a costimulatory receptor. Peripheral TCRbeta sequencing was intended to test whether TCR sequence diversity was altered and clonal T-cell expansion was caused by ivuxolimab. Intravenous ivuxolimab was administered to patients every 2 weeks at six dose levels: 0.01, 0.1, 0.3, 1.5, 3 and 10 mg/kg. Of the 50 or so patients in dose escalation, 19 had hepatocellular carcinoma, approximately 15 had melanoma, 9 had renal cell carcinoma and 9 had head and neck cancer. Prior anti-PD-1, anti-PD-L1 or anti-CTLA-4 therapy was permitted, and checkpoint inhibitors had been received by about 44% of dose-escalation patients. In the dose-escalation cohort, approximately 82% of patients were male, and the mean age was approximately 60 years, with a range of about 20 to 90. Three dose-escalation patients achieved partial responses, one with hepatocellular carcinoma and two with cutaneous melanoma. The paper reports the monotherapy dose-escalation portion (N of about 52 patients) of the phase I ivuxolimab trial. Overall results and qualifications from the work: In partial responders in the 0.1-3.0 mg/kg groups, normalized peripheral clonal expansion was found to be among the lowest, especially among CD8+ T cells. At doses of 0.1 to 3.0 mg/kg, clonal expansion of both CD4+ and CD8+ T cells in blood was seen between baseline and week 6. Which antigens the clonally expanded peripheral T cells were specific for was not determined. Low levels of normalized T-cell clonal expansion were also seen in some nonresponding patients. After ivuxolimab, expanded clones were on average more numerous among CD8+ T cells than among CD4+ T cells.

For sequencing of the TCRbeta CDR3 region, genomic DNA was extracted from the sorted cells. TCRbeta CDR3 regions were sequenced using the immunoSEQ Assay. In TCRdb, the immuneACCESS table is reduced to in-frame sequences with V and J assigned. These tables do not hold every clone; where another copy was compared, an unresolved V gene accounts for under half, and the others remain unexplained. Recorded for this sample are about 27,000 clones; approximately 83% of them occurred a single time. Over 11% of the sample lies in the top ten. V is trimmed back by 4 bases and J by 2 bases, and the junction contains 4 bases that no gene match accounts for. There are 16 amino acids in the CDR3, from cysteine to phenylalanine inclusive. Just the 48-base CDR3 DNA is kept, in frame starting at base 1. From a lookup of the germline V gene (reference sequence), CDR1 and CDR2 are SEHNR and FQNEAQ. Patients with a history of autoimmune disease or receiving systemic immunosuppression were excluded from the trial. Peripheral blood for TCR sequencing was collected from all dose cohorts at baseline, on cycle 4 day 1, and on cycle 7 day 1. Samples were obtained from an open-label, multicenter, first-in-human phase I dose-escalation trial of ivuxolimab. The trial enrolled adults with locally advanced or metastatic head and neck squamous cell, hepatocellular, melanoma or renal cell carcinoma. Before TCR sequencing, CD4+ T cells and CD8+ T cells were sorted from peripheral blood as separate populations.

On this clone: Its antigen is unknown. Base qualities are not at hand, and no much larger clone is one base apart.

The receptor chain draws on TRBV7-9 and TRBJ2-3; 12 middle bases align to TRBD2. The sequencing used CD4+ or CD8+ T cells sorted from blood, collected in a trial of the OX40 agonist ivuxolimab. The TCR sequence derives from an adult with an advanced solid tumor such as melanoma, head and neck, liver or kidney cancer. The DNA sequence is TGTGCCAGCAGCTCACTAGCGGGGGGATACACAGATACGCAGTATTTT. It specifies CASSSLAGGYTDTQYF.